This TCR beta chain was recovered during a study of graft-versus-host responses after intestinal transplantation. Study context: Multivisceral, liver-intestinal, or isolated intestinal grafts were transplanted into recipients.

A note on this clone: Its antigen is unidentified.

The CDR3 has 14 residues. Trimming at V came to 6 bases and at J to 5 bases, leaving 5 bases not matched to a gene. Germline CDR1 is LNHNV and CDR2 is YYDKDF (reference sequence). Sequencing used immunoSEQ multiplex PCR; TCRdb keeps in-frame clones, though not all of them. The data contain tens of thousands of clones, roughly 90% of them seen just once; the ten biggest clones take up 0.55% to 0.65%. Study-level points and caveats: Peak levels of circulating GvH clones tracked with early post-transplant HvG declines.

This TCR was sampled from a human donor who was the organ donor for an intestinal transplant. Sequencing used unstimulated CD4+ T cells sorted from spleen or lymph node cells, obtained before transplant. V is TRBV15 and J is TRBJ1-4; TRBD1 matches 8 bases. CDR3 in amino acids: CATSTGQENEKLFF. The CDR3 nucleotides are TGTGCCACCAGTACGGGACAGGAAAATGAAAAACTGTTTTTT.